The present T cell receptor beta chain was sequenced within a study of blood T cell repertoires in COVID-19. Overall study: Some COVID-19 samples were acute and others convalescent; all came from the United States, Italy and Spain.

This table comes from immunoSEQ multiplex PCR, and its TCRdb copy is limited to in-frame clones, with some not included. Of hundreds of thousands of clones detected, roughly 76% appear once; the ten largest clones hold 7.5% to 8%. This sequence originates from a woman at least 80 years old with COVID-19, enrolled during active disease. The sequenced sample was peripheral blood.

CDR3 sequence reads: CASSEHRDSFTGELFF. The CDR3 region has the DNA TGTGCCAGCAGCGAACACAGGGATTCCTTCACCGGGGAGCTGTTTTTT. This rearrangement joins TRBV9 to TRBJ2-2; possibly TRBD1 for D (6 bases). Trimming shortened V by 3 bases and J by 4 bases, and 16 bases separated the two germline ends. The length of the CDR3 is 16 residues. The V gene's germline CDR1 is SGDLS and CDR2 YYNGEE. Drawing the rest from reference TRBV9 and TRBJ2-2, the complete variable domain is DSGVTQTPKHLITATGQRVTLRCSPRSGDLSVYWYQQSLDQGLQFLIQYYNGEERAKGNILERFSAQQFPDLHSELNLSSLELGDSALYFCASSEHRDSFTGELFFGEGSRLTVL.